This T cell receptor (beta chain) was retrieved from a study of T-cell reconstitution after alpha-beta-depleted transplantation in children. This clonotype was counted many times. What it binds is unknown. Unique molecular identifiers were incorporated into the prepared TCRbeta library. From the PCR reads, TCRdb called clonotypes with MiXCR, one entry per CDR3 protein. The table records fewer than 750,000 distinct CDR3 sequences, 23% of them present only once. Study-wide points: From surviving recipient T cells and thymic progenitors came the high day-60 TCRbeta diversity observed in some patients. T-cell numbers and diversity one year post-transplant derived largely from freshly generated T cells. Alpha-beta T cells present about two months after transplant were reported to originate from several hundred expanded graft clones.

This CDR3 has 12 residues. The germline V gene has CDR1 MNHEY and CDR2 SVGEGT. Deletions cut 6 bases from V and 6 bases from J, with 11 bases between. The chain uses TRBV6-2 or TRBV6-3 and TRBJ1-2; D unresolved. The clonotype originates from a boy younger than two who had a stem cell transplant for acute myeloid leukemia, so the T cells may come from the graft donor. The specimen was PBMCs, mostly from graft donor cells, collected 360 days after TCRalphabeta/CD19-depleted stem cell transplant. The CDR3 coding sequence is TGTGCCAGCAGCTATGGACGGCATGGCTACACCTTC. Translated: CASSYGRHGYTF.